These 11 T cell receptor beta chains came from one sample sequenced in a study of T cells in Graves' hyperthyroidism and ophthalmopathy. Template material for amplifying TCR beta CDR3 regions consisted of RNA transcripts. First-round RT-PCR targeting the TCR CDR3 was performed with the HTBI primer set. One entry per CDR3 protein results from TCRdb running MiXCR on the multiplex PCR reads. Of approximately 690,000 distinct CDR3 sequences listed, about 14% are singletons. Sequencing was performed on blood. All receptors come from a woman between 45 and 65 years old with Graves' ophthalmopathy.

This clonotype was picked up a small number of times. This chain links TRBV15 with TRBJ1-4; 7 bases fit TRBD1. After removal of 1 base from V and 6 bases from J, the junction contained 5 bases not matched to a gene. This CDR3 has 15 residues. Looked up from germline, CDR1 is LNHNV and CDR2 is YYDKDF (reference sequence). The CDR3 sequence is CATSRGQGSYEKLFF. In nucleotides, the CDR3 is TGTGCCACCAGCAGAGGACAGGGATCGTATGAAAAACTGTTTTTT.

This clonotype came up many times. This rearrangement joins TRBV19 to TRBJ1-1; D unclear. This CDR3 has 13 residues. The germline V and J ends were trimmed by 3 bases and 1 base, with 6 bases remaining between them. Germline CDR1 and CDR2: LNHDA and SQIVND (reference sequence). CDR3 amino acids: CASSMLGNTEAFF. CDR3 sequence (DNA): TGTGCCAGTAGTATGTTGGGGAACACTGAAGCTTTCTTT.

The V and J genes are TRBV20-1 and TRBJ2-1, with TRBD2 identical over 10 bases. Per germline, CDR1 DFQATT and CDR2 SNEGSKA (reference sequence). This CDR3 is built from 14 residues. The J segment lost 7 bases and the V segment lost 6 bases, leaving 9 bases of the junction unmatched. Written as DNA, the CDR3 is TGCAGTGCAAGGGAACTAGCGGGATTTAATGAGCAGTTCTTC. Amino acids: CSARELAGFNEQFF.

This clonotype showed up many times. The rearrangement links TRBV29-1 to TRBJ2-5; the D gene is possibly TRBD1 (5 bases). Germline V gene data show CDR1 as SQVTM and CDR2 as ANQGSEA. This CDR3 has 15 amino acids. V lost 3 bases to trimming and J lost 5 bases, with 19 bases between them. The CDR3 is CSVDVGRVRCETQYF. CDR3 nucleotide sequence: TGCAGCGTTGATGTCGGCAGGGTACGATGTGAGACCCAGTACTTC.

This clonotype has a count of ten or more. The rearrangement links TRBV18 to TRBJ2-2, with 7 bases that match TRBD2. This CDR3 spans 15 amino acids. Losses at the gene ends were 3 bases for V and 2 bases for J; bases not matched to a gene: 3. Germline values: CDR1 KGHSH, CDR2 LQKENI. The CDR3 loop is CASSPGGRNTGELFF. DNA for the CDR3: TGTGCCAGCTCACCCGGCGGGAGAAACACCGGGGAGCTGTTTTTT.

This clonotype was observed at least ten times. CDR3 in DNA: TGTGCCAGCAGTTTAAGCACCCAAAAAAAAGCTTTCTTT. As protein: CASSLSTQKKAFF. The J gene is TRBJ1-1, the V gene TRBV28; D is ambiguous. CDR1 and CDR2 from the germline V gene are MDHEN and SYDVKM. The CDR3 has 13 residues. Trimming took 2 bases from V and 9 from J, leaving 13 bases between them.

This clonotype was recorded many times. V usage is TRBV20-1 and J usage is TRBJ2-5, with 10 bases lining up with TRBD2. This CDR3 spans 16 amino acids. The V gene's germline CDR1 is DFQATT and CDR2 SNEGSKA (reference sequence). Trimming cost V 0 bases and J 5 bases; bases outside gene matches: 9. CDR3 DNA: TGCAGTGCTAGAGATAGGGAGCGGGAGGGCCGTGAGACCCAGTACTTC. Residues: CSARDREREGRETQYF.

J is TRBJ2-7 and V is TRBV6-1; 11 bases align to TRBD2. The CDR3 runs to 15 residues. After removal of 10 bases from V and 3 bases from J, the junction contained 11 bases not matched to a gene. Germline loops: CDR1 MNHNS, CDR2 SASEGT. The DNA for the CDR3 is TGTGCCACCCTCAGTCCGGGACTAGCGGTCTACGAGCAGTACTTC. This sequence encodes CATLSPGLAVYEQYF.

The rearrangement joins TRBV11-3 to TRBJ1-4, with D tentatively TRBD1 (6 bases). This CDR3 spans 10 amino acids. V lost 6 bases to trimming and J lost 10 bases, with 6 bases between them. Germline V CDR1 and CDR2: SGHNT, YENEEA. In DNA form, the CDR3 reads TGTGCCAGCAGGGGGGCAAAACTGTTTTTT. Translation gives CASRGAKLFF.

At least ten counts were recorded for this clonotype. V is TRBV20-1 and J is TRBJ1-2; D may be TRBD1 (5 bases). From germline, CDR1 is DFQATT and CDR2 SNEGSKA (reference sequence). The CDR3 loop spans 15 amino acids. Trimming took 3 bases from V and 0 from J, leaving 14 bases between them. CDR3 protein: CSASKRGATNYGYTF. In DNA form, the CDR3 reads TGCAGTGCTAGTAAGAGGGGCGCAACTAACTATGGCTACACCTTC.

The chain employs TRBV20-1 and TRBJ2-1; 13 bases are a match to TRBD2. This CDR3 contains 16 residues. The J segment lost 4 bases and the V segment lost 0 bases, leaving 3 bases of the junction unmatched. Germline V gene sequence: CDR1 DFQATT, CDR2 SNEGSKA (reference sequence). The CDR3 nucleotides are TGCAGTGCTAGAGATGGGACTAGCGGGGATTACAATGAGCAGTTCTTC. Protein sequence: CSARDGTSGDYNEQFF.